This T cell receptor beta chain was captured by sequencing in a study of blood T cell repertoires in COVID-19. Whole-study context: PBMCs, B-cell-depleted T cells, or T cells were the source of the cDNA or gDNA that made up the material.

Libraries were prepared by immunoSEQ multiplex PCR; TCRdb keeps only in-frame clonotypes and omits some of them. The sample holds 150,000 to 200,000 clones, about 79% seen once. The CDR3 runs 13 residues. The V and J ends lost 5 bases and 3 bases respectively, with 10 bases between them. CDR1 is SGHVS, CDR2 FNYEAQ, per germline. Everyone who took part was 18 to 89 years old, and they came from some 23 US areas. Participant-given clinical history determined each cohort assignment. Donors in Cohort 3 counted as recovered after two negative PCRs, clearance, or symptom resolution. Sequenced: PBMCs or T cells enriched from blood (not recorded which). This TCR was sampled from a middle-aged man who had recovered from COVID-19. V usage is TRBV7-6 and J usage is TRBJ1-1; no reliable D call. CDR3: CASSPDMYTEAFF. The CDR3 bases are TGTGCCAGCAGCCCTGACATGTACACTGAAGCTTTCTTT. Full variable domain (missing parts from reference TRBV7-6 and TRBJ1-1): GAGVSQSPRYKVTKRGQDVALRCDPISGHVSLYWYRQALGQGPEFLTYFNYEAQQDKSGLPNDRFSAERPEGSISTLTIQRTEQRDSAMYRCASSPDMYTEAFFGQGTRLTVV.